The rows below give T cell receptor beta chains drawn from one sample of a study of blood T cell repertoires in COVID-19. The repertoire was sequenced with immunoSEQ multiplex PCR; TCRdb's copy has only in-frame clones and lacks some. The sample yields under 30,000 clones, 70% to 90% seen once. Sequenced input: peripheral blood. Receptor source: a human donor in a cohort sampled during active COVID-19. The CDR3 runs from the conserved cysteine through the conserved F or W. A D gene is named only where the DNA matches it firmly.

j_call d_call v_call cdr3_aa cdr3_nt
TRBJ1-1 NA TRBV6-1 CASSDNLAGSEAFF TGTGCCAGCAGTGATAATCTGGCAGGTTCTGAAGCTTTCTTT
TRBJ2-1 TRBD2 TRBV12-5 CASGPGTSGRTREQFF TGTGCTAGTGGTCCCGGGACTAGCGGGAGAACTAGGGAGCAGTTCTTC
TRBJ2-5 TRBD2 TRBV9 CASSHGLAGEETQYF TGTGCCAGCAGCCACGGACTAGCGGGAGAAGAGACCCAGTACTTC
TRBJ2-7 NA TRBV29-1 CSVAETSSYEQYF TGCAGCGTGGCGGAGACGAGCTCCTACGAGCAGTACTTC
TRBJ1-6 NA TRBV19 CASSQYNSPLHF TGTGCCAGTAGTCAGTATAATTCACCCCTCCACTTT
TRBJ1-5 NA TRBV6-2/TRBV6-3 CASSYEATSTAYSNQPQHF TGTGCCAGCAGTTACGAGGCAACGTCCACGGCGTATAGCAATCAGCCCCAGCATTTT
TRBJ1-2 NA TRBV18 CASSPILSGYGYTF TGTGCCAGCTCACCAATTTTGTCCGGCTATGGCTACACCTTC
TRBJ1-4 TRBD1 TRBV5-8 CASRRTGSGEKLFF TGTGCCAGCAGAAGGACAGGGAGTGGGGAAAAACTGTTTTTT
TRBJ2-5 TRBD2 TRBV6-6 CASLSGGGETQYF TGTGCCAGCTTGAGCGGGGGGGGAGAGACCCAGTACTTC
TRBJ1-1 NA TRBV2 CASGNRVLNTEAFF TGTGCCAGCGGGAACAGGGTGTTGAACACTGAAGCTTTCTTT
TRBJ1-1 NA TRBV6-5 CASRMTRVNTEAFF TGTGCCAGCAGGATGACAAGAGTGAACACTGAAGCTTTCTTT
TRBJ2-1 NA TRBV5-5 CASSLGGDYNEQFF TGTGCCAGCAGCTTGGGGGGAGACTACAATGAGCAGTTCTTC
TRBJ2-5 TRBD2 TRBV18 CASSLTKGAGGETQYF TGTGCCAGCTCCCTCACAAAGGGCGCGGGAGGTGAGACCCAGTACTTC
TRBJ2-5 TRBD1 TRBV5-6 CASSSGQGRWETQYF TGTGCCAGCAGCTCCGGACAGGGGCGGTGGGAGACCCAGTACTTC
TRBJ2-5 TRBD2 TRBV7-2 CASSLVGLAGGIQETQYF TGTGCCAGCAGCTTAGTTGGGCTAGCGGGGGGCATCCAAGAGACCCAGTACTTC